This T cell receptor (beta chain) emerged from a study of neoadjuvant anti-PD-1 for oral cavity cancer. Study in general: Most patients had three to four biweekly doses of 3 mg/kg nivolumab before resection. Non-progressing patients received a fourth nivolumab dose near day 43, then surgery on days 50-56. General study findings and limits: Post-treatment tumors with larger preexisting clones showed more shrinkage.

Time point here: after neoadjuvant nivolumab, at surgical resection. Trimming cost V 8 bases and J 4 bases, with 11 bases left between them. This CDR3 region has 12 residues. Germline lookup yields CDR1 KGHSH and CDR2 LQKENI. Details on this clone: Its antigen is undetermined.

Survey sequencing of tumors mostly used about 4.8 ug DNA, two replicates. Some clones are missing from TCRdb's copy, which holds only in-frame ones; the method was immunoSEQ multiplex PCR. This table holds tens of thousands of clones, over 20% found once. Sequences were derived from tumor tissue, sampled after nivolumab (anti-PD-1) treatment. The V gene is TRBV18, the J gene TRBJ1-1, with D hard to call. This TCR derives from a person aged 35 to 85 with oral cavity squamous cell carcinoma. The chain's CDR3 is CASQTSGTEAFF. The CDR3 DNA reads TGTGCCAGCCAAACAAGTGGCACTGAAGCTTTCTTT.